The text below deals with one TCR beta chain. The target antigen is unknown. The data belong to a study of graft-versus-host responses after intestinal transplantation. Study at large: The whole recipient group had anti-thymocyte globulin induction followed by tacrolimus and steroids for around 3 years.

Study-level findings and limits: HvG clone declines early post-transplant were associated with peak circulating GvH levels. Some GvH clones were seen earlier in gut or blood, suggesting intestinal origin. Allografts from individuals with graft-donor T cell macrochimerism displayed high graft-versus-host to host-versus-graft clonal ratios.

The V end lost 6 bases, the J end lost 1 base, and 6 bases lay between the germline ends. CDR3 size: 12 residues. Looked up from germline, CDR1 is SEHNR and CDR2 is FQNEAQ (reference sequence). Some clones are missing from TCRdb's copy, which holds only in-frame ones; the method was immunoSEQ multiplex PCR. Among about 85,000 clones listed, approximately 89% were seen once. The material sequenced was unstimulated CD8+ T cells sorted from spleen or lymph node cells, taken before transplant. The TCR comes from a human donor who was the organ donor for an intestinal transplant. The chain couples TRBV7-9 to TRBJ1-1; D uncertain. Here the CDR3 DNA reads TGTGCCAGCAGAGGTCAGAACACTGAAGCTTTCTTT. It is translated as CASRGQNTEAFF.